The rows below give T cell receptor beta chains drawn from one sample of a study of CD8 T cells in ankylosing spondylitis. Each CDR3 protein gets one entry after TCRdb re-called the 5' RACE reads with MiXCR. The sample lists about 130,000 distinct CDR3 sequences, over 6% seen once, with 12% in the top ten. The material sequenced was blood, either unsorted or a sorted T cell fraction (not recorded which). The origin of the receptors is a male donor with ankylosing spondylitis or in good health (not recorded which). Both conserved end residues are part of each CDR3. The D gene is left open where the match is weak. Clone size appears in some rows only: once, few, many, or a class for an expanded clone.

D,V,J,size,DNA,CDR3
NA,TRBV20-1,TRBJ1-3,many,TGCAGTGCTAGAGATCCGTTGGATAAGGGAAACACCATATATTTT,CSARDPLDKGNTIYF
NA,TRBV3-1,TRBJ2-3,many,TGTGCCAGCAGCCAAGAGTGGGATACGCAGTATTTT,CASSQEWDTQYF
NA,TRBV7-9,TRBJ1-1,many,TGTGCCAGCAGCTTAGGGGTTGCACTTGGGGTTCCGGCTGAAGCTTTCTTT,CASSLGVALGVPAEAFF
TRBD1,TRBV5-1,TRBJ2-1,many,TGCGCCAGCAGCTTGGGGACAGGGGGGAATGAGCAGTTCTTC,CASSLGTGGNEQFF
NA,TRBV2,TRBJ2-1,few,TGTGCCAGCAGTGAAGCCCAGGGACGGCCCTACAATGAGCAGTTCTTC,CASSEAQGRPYNEQFF
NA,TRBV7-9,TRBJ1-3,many,TGTGCCAGCAGCTTAGTTGGTGGTTACTCCACTGGAAACACCATATATTTT,CASSLVGGYSTGNTIYF
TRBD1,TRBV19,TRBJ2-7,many,TGTGCCAGTAGTACCGGGACAGTACTCTACGAGCAGTACTTC,CASSTGTVLYEQYF
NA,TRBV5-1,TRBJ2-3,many,TGCGCCAGCAGCTTGTTCGGGGAGAGCACAGATACGCAGTATTTT,CASSLFGESTDTQYF
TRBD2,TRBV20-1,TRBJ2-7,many,TGCAGTGCTAGATCGGGGGGAGTCGCAGAGCAGTACTTC,CSARSGGVAEQYF
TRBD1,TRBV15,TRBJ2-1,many,TGTGCCACCAGGAGGGACAGCTACAATGAGCAGTTCTTC,CATRRDSYNEQFF
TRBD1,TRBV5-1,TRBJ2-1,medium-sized,TGCGCCAGCAGCTTAGGTGGGACAGACTTCTTCAATGAGCAGTTCTTC,CASSLGGTDFFNEQFF
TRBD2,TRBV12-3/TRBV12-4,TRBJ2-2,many,TGTGCCAGCAGTGACTCAGCGGGAGAGTTGAGCACCGGGGAGCTGTTTTTT,CASSDSAGELSTGELFF
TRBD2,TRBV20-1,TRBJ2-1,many,TGCAGTGCTATATTCCTAGCGGGAGGCTACAATGAGCAGTTCTTC,CSAIFLAGGYNEQFF
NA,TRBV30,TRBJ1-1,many,TGTGCCTGGAGTCCGCATGCTGAAGCTTTCTTT,CAWSPHAEAFF
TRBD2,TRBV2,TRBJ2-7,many,TGTGCCACCGAATCCAGACTAGCTAACGGGCAGTACTTC,CATESRLANGQYF
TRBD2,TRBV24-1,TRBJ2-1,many,TGTGCCACCAGTGATTTGCGGCTAGCGGGAGAATGGTTCTTC,CATSDLRLAGEWFF
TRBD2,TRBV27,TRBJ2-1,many,TGTGCCAGCAGTCCGGGTAGCGGGAGCAACAATGAGCAGTTCTTC,CASSPGSGSNNEQFF
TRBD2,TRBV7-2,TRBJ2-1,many,TGTGCCAGCAGCCTGGGACTAGTAATCGATGAGCAGTTCTTC,CASSLGLVIDEQFF
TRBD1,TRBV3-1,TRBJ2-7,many,TGTGCCAGCAGGCAACAGGGGAATGACCCCGAGCAGTACTTC,CASRQQGNDPEQYF
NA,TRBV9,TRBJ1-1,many,TGTGCCAGCAGCGTTTCGGGGAAGGACACTGAAGCTTTCTTT,CASSVSGKDTEAFF
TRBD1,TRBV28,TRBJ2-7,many,TGTGCCAGCAGTACCCCCGGGACAGGGGCGATAGAGCAGTACTTC,CASSTPGTGAIEQYF
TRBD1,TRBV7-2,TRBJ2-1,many,TGTGCCAGCAGCCCGAGGACAGGGTCCAATGAGCAGTTCTTC,CASSPRTGSNEQFF
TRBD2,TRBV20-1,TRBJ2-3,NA,TGCAGTGCCAAAGCGGGAGGGACAGATACGCAGTATTTT,CSAKAGGTDTQYF
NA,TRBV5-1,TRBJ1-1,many,TGCGCCAGCAGCTCGGGCCCAGGGGACACTGAAGCTTTCTTT,CASSSGPGDTEAFF
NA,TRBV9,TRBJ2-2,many,TGTGCCAGCAGCGTAGTGGGCCTAGATGGCGGGGAGCTGTTTTTT,CASSVVGLDGGELFF
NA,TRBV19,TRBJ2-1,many,TGTGCCAGTAGTATCGGATTAGCGCTGTCTGTTGAGCAGTTCTTC,CASSIGLALSVEQFF
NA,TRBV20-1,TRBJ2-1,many,TGCAGTGCACGAGACAGGGATGAGGCTAGCGGTTACTACAATGAGCAGTTCTTC,CSARDRDEASGYYNEQFF